The rows below give T cell receptor beta chains drawn from one sample of a study of radiotherapy plus CTLA-4 blockade in lung cancer. Repertoires were generated with immunoSEQ multiplex PCR, while TCRdb's copy carries only in-frame clones and drops some. The sample lists more than 25,000 clones, approximately 81% occurring once. The sequencing here drew on peripheral blood, taken from a patient treated with radiotherapy plus ipilimumab. The origin of the receptors is a human donor with non-small cell lung cancer that progressed on radiotherapy plus ipilimumab. Both conserved end residues are part of each CDR3. The order of the fields is CDR3 length, V gene, D gene, clone size, J gene, CDR3 DNA, CDR3 protein. A D gene is named only where the DNA matches it firmly. Clone size is stated in some rows and not others, as once, few, many or a class when expanded.

16	TRBV21-1	NA	NA	TRBJ1-5	TGTGCCAGCAGCAAAAGCGGGACAGGGAGCAATCAGCCCCAGCATTTT	CASSKSGTGSNQPQHF
17	TRBV13	NA	once	TRBJ2-1	TGTGCCAGCAGCCCGGCCCCCGCGCGGAGCTCCTACAATGAGCAGTTCTTC	CASSPAPARSSYNEQFF
15	TRBV28	TRBD1	once	TRBJ2-7	TGTGCCAGCAGACTCGCTCCGGGACAGGCCTACGAGCAGTACTTC	CASRLAPGQAYEQYF
15	TRBV5-1	NA	NA	TRBJ2-5	TGCGCCAGCAGCTTAGGAGGGGCCGTCCAAGAGACCCAGTACTTC	CASSLGGAVQETQYF
14	TRBV27	NA	few	TRBJ2-7	TGTGCCAGCAGTTTTGGGCAGGGGGGCTACGAGCAGTACTTC	CASSFGQGGYEQYF
14	TRBV19	TRBD1	NA	TRBJ1-2	TGTGCCAGTAGACCGGACAGGGGGCCCTATGGCTACACCTTC	CASRPDRGPYGYTF
12	TRBV19	NA	once	TRBJ1-2	TGTGCCACCCTCCGGGAAGGGTATGGCTACACCTTC	CATLREGYGYTF
13	TRBV10-1	TRBD1	NA	TRBJ1-2	TGCGCCAGCAGTGAACAGGGGGCCTATGGCTACACCTTC	CASSEQGAYGYTF
19	TRBV28	NA	NA	TRBJ1-3	TGTGCCGGCAGCCCCCGGTGGGCGGTGAGACTCGTTTACGGAAACACCATATATTTT	CAGSPRWAVRLVYGNTIYF
15	TRBV9	NA	few	TRBJ2-1	TGTGCCAGCAGCGTAGGAGGGGAATCCTACAATGAGCAGTTCTTC	CASSVGGESYNEQFF
14	TRBV18	NA	NA	TRBJ1-5	TGTGCCAGCTCCCGTGGGACACTGAATCAGCCCCAGCATTTT	CASSRGTLNQPQHF
11	TRBV20-1	NA	few	TRBJ2-1	TGCAGTGCCACCGCTAGCCGCGAGCAGTTCTTC	CSATASREQFF
15	TRBV5-4	TRBD1	NA	TRBJ1-1	TGTGCCAGCAGCTCTCGGACAGGGGGAGACACTGAAGCTTTCTTT	CASSSRTGGDTEAFF
11	TRBV5-1	NA	few	TRBJ1-1	TGCGCCAACCCCTCGTCCGGTGAAGCTTTCTTT	CANPSSGEAFF
16	TRBV15	TRBD1	NA	TRBJ1-1	TGTGCCACCAGCAGAGATCGAACAGGGGGCAAAACTGAAGCTTTCTTT	CATSRDRTGGKTEAFF
16	TRBV11-3	TRBD2	NA	TRBJ2-2	TGTGCCAGCAGCCCTAGCGGGAGGGCCTACACCGGGGAGCTGTTTTTT	CASSPSGRAYTGELFF
15	TRBV18	NA	NA	TRBJ1-1	TGTGCCAGCTCCCCCGACAGACTTATGAACACTGAAGCTTTCTTT	CASSPDRLMNTEAFF
14	TRBV5-4	NA	NA	TRBJ2-5	TGTGCCAGCAGCTTGGCCGCCCAGGAGGAGACCCAGTACTTC	CASSLAAQEETQYF
15	TRBV28	TRBD2	once	TRBJ2-1	TGTGCCAGCAGTTCCTTCGCGGGGGGGCAGAATGAGCAGTTCTTC	CASSSFAGGQNEQFF
17	TRBV4-2	NA	NA	TRBJ2-1	TGTGCCAGCAGCCAGGCAGTTACAGGGTTTTCATGGGATGAGCAGTTCTTC	CASSQAVTGFSWDEQFF
15	TRBV11-2	NA	NA	TRBJ1-4	TGTGCCAGCAGTTCCTCCGGGAAGATAAATGAAAAACTGTTTTTT	CASSSSGKINEKLFF
14	TRBV7-9	NA	few	TRBJ2-7	TGTGCCAGCAGCGCCGGGACGGCGCCCTACGAGCAGTACTTC	CASSAGTAPYEQYF
16	TRBV5-1	NA	NA	TRBJ2-7	TGCGCCAGCAGCCTATCCCAGGTCCTTAGCTCCTACGAGCAGTACTTC	CASSLSQVLSSYEQYF
11	TRBV20-1	NA	NA	TRBJ2-1	TGCAGTGCTACACCCTGGGGGGAGCAGTTCTTC	CSATPWGEQFF
13	TRBV9	NA	NA	TRBJ2-2	TGTGCCAGCAGCGCCGGAAACACCGGGGAGCTGTTTTTT	CASSAGNTGELFF
17	TRBV28	TRBD2	few	TRBJ2-3	TGTGCCAGCAGTTTGGGACTAGCGGGAGGAGTTCGGGATACGCAGTATTTT	CASSLGLAGGVRDTQYF
17	TRBV2	TRBD1	few	TRBJ1-1	TGTGCCAGCAGTGACGGGGGGACAGGTAGGATGAACACTGAAGCTTTCTTT	CASSDGGTGRMNTEAFF
14	TRBV7-9	TRBD2	NA	TRBJ2-1	TGTGCCAGCAGCTTAACGGGACTAGGGGGTGAGCAGTTCTTC	CASSLTGLGGEQFF
12	TRBV2	NA	NA	TRBJ2-3	TGTGCCAGCGCAGGGGAAGGAGATACGCAGTATTTT	CASAGEGDTQYF
17	TRBV27	NA	once	TRBJ2-3	TGTGCCAGCAGTTTTGGGCCCGGGTACACTAGCACAGATACGCAGTATTTT	CASSFGPGYTSTDTQYF
15	TRBV5-1	NA	NA	TRBJ2-7	TGCGCCAGCAGCTTGGGGGCAGGGGTATACTACGAGCAGTACTTC	CASSLGAGVYYEQYF
12	TRBV7-6	NA	NA	TRBJ1-1	TGTGCCAGCAGTCAGGGGAACACTGAAGCTTTCTTT	CASSQGNTEAFF
15	TRBV5-1	TRBD2	NA	TRBJ2-1	TGCGCCAGCAGCTTGGGACTAGCGGAAGGCAATGAGCAGTTCTTC	CASSLGLAEGNEQFF
14	TRBV2	NA	NA	TRBJ1-4	TGTGCCAGCAGTGGGCATGCAACTAATGAAAAACTGTTTTTT	CASSGHATNEKLFF
16	TRBV19	NA	few	TRBJ1-3	TGTGCCAGTAGTAGTTCCGGACGAAACTCTGGAAACACCATATATTTT	CASSSSGRNSGNTIYF
16	TRBV5-1	TRBD2	NA	TRBJ2-3	TGCGCCAGCAGCTTGCGTTCTAGCGGGGGCACAGATACGCAGTATTTT	CASSLRSSGGTDTQYF
14	TRBV28	TRBD1	once	TRBJ2-7	TGTGCCAGCAGCACCCTCGGACAGGGTCGAGAGCAGTACTTC	CASSTLGQGREQYF
15	TRBV9	NA	NA	TRBJ1-4	TGTGCCAGCAGCCTGGGGCGTACAACTAATGAAAAACTGTTTTTT	CASSLGRTTNEKLFF
13	TRBV11-2	NA	NA	TRBJ2-7	TGTGCCAGCAGCTTAGAGCGATTTTACGAGCAGTACTTC	CASSLERFYEQYF
12	TRBV29-1	TRBD2	NA	TRBJ2-1	TGCAGCGCGGGAGGGCCGGTAAATGAGCAGTTCTTC	CSAGGPVNEQFF
13	TRBV19	TRBD1	NA	TRBJ1-1	TGTGCCAGTAGTAAACAGGGGGCTGCTGAAGCTTTCTTT	CASSKQGAAEAFF
13	TRBV2	TRBD1	NA	TRBJ1-2	TGTGCCAGCAAATCGGCAGGGGGCGTTGGCTACACCTTC	CASKSAGGVGYTF
14	TRBV9	TRBD2	NA	TRBJ2-1	TGTGCCAGCAGCCAACTAGCGGGGTGGGATGAGCAGTTCTTC	CASSQLAGWDEQFF
14	TRBV19	NA	NA	TRBJ2-4	TGTGCCAGTAGTATTCGCCGGCTTAAGAACATTCAGTACTTC	CASSIRRLKNIQYF
15	TRBV5-1	NA	NA	TRBJ2-5	TGCGCCAGCAGCTTGGACCCAGGCCCCCAAGAGACCCAGTACTTC	CASSLDPGPQETQYF
16	TRBV28	NA	once	TRBJ2-3	TGTGCCAGCAGTTCCGAAGTCGGGGGCTCCACAGATACGCAGTATTTT	CASSSEVGGSTDTQYF